This T cell receptor beta chain is drawn from a study of blood T cell repertoires in COVID-19 (dated by TCRdb to 2019 to 2021). For the study in its entirety: The collaborator samples originated in the United States, Italy and Spain and spanned the acute and convalescent phases of COVID-19. The prospective study material was composed of cDNA or gDNA derived from T cells, B-cell-depleted T cells, or PBMCs. Subjects who had been exposed to COVID-19, were actively infected with it, or had recovered from it provided the deeply sampled blood TCRbeta repertoires that made up the dataset. The repertoires were released in a freely available public database meant as a resource for research on the immune response to SARS-CoV-2. The samples were drawn from the first 160 participants of the ongoing ImmuneRACE study and from roughly 1,300 subjects provided by 6 global collaborators. Nearly every sample came with metadata listing a de-identified subject ID, COVID-19 status, age in years and sex. Where available, HLA class I and class II types were taken from metadata supplied by the sample provider and were not determined by assay-based typing.

Enrolling through a virtual design, the prospective study's participants ranged in age from roughly 18 to 90 years and lived across 24 United States geographic areas. In the prospective study, participants were assigned to cohorts based on the clinical history participants reported in a screening survey and a study questionnaire. In the prospective study, mobile phlebotomists collected whole blood, serum and a nasopharyngeal or oropharyngeal swab from each participant. Additional blood draws and questionnaires over an approximately 2-month period could optionally be provided by prospective study participants. Prospective study blood samples were shipped either frozen or at room temperature before DNA extraction. The CDR3 runs 14 residues from the cysteine to the phenylalanine. Only the CDR3 portion is preserved as DNA: 42 bases, with reading frame beginning at the first base. The germline V gene yields LGHNA for CDR1 and YNFKEQ for CDR2. V is shortened by 1 base, J by 4 bases, and the region joining them spans 11 bases.

Study-wide findings and limitations: The amount of clinical and demographic metadata varied by source and participant and was provided uncurated.

Remarks on this clone: Its cognate antigen has yet to be identified. There are no base qualities to consult, and no much larger clone falls within one base.

The immunoSEQ Assay, a bias-controlled multiplex PCR, was used to amplify TCRbeta CDR3 regions from genomic DNA. The paper's processing steps were these. The number of nucleated cells in each sample was estimated by amplification of reference gene primers within the assay. To quantify the absolute abundance of each unique TCRbeta CDR3 rearrangement, sequence reads were collapsed and filtered. For each sample, productive Simpson clonality was calculated as the square root of Simpson's diversity index across productive rearrangements. As stored in TCRdb, this immuneACCESS dataset retains in-frame rearrangements with V and J assigned. A fraction of the clones does not appear; measured against another copy, unresolved V genes explain less than half of the discrepancy, and the remainder lacks a known reason. The DNA gave D and trimming, while V, J and clone size come from that table. The sample includes around 300,000 clones, with around 91% observed a single time. 1.7% of the sample is in the top ten clones.

This TCR came from a woman younger than 30 with acute COVID-19. Sequenced: PBMCs or T cells enriched from blood (not recorded which). The sequence is built from TRBV4-2 and TRBJ2-7; the D gene remains uncertain. CDR3 protein: CASSQGPEPYEQYF. DNA sequence: TGTGCCAGCAGCCAAGGCCCCGAGCCGTACGAGCAGTACTTC.